Shown below are 30 T cell receptor beta chains from a single sample sequenced in a study of PD-L1 blockade in urothelial cancer. The data were produced by immunoSEQ multiplex PCR, yet TCRdb's version contains in-frame clones alone and is incomplete. The sample records some 53,000 clones, around 74% being singletons. Time point noted: pretreatment peripheral blood. The sequences come from PBMCs, collected around atezolizumab (anti-PD-L1) treatment. The receptor set was obtained from a man in his sixties or seventies with urothelial cancer.

The rearrangement links TRBV5-1 to TRBJ2-5, with D perhaps TRBD2 (5 bases). There are 14 residues in the CDR3. Trimming pared 4 bases from V and 5 bases from J, leaving 15 bases between. Germline assignment: CDR1 SGHRS and CDR2 YFSETQ. The CDR3 protein is CASSPAGVGETQYF. CDR3 nucleotides: TGCGCCAGCAGCCCGGCCGGGGTAGGGGAGACCCAGTACTTC.

The chain couples TRBV18 to TRBJ2-3; tentatively, D is TRBD2 (5 bases). The CDR3 length is 13 residues. Trimming left V 2 bases short and J 5 bases short, with 8 bases between. Germline lookup yields CDR1 KGHSH and CDR2 LQKENI. CDR3 DNA: TGTGCCAGCTCACCATCGGGGATAGATACGCAGTATTTT. It codes for CASSPSGIDTQYF.

The gene calls are TRBV19 and TRBJ1-4, with a weak D call TRBD1 (6 bases). Trimming left V 5 bases short and J 5 bases short, with 12 bases between. CDR1 and CDR2 from the germline V gene are LNHDA and SQIVND (reference sequence). CDR3 size: 14 residues. The CDR3 loop is CASSVQGGNEKLFF. CDR3 nucleotide sequence: TGTGCCAGTAGTGTACAGGGTGGGAATGAAAAACTGTTTTTT.

This chain connects TRBV19 to TRBJ1-4; D gene unclear. The CDR3 totals 15 residues. The V end was cut by 2 bases, the J end by 5 bases, with 12 bases between. Looked up from germline, CDR1 is LNHDA and CDR2 is SQIVND (reference sequence). The CDR3 loop is CASSISPSPNEKLFF. The DNA of the CDR3 is TGTGCCAGTAGTATAAGCCCTAGTCCGAATGAAAAACTGTTTTTT.

This clone appeared a few times. The rearrangement links TRBV11-3 to TRBJ1-1; D gene ambiguous. Trimming stripped 4 bases from V and 1 base from J, with 13 bases between. The germline V gene has CDR1 SGHNT and CDR2 YENEEA. This CDR3 has 15 amino acids. CDR3 DNA: TGTGCCAGCAGCTCTACAAGACTGGAGAACACTGAAGCTTTCTTT. Its translation is CASSSTRLENTEAFF.

This clone is a singleton in its sample. The chain recombines TRBV9 with TRBJ1-5; D uncertain. The CDR3 sequence is 13 residues long. CDR1 and CDR2 (germline): SGDLS, YYNGEE. V was trimmed by 0 bases and J by 3 bases, leaving 4 bases between them. The CDR3 region has the DNA TGTGCCAGCAGCGTAGATATCAATCAGCCCCAGCATTTT. Translation: CASSVDINQPQHF.

The V and J genes are TRBV5-4 and TRBJ1-6; TRBD1 matches 9 bases. V shed 0 bases and J 8 bases; nucleotides not matched to a gene: 3. Germline assignment: CDR1 SGHNT and CDR2 YYREEE (reference sequence). The CDR3 runs 15 residues. The CDR3 coding sequence is TGTGCCAGCAGCTTGGACAGGGGGCTTCATTCACCCCTCCACTTT. It codes for CASSLDRGLHSPLHF.

The chain joins TRBV28 to TRBJ1-4, with 10 bases matching TRBD1. The CDR3 runs to 17 residues. CDR1 is MDHEN, CDR2 SYDVKM, per germline. V lost 3 bases and J lost 4; bases outside the gene matches: 8. The CDR3 nucleotides read TGTGCCAGCAGTTTCCGGGACAGGGGTCCCTATAATGAAAAACTGTTTTTT. This sequence encodes CASSFRDRGPYNEKLFF.

J is TRBJ2-2 and V is TRBV10-3; D is perhaps TRBD2 (5 bases). V was pared by 10 bases and J by 4 bases, with 19 bases between. This CDR3 is built from 15 residues. Germline V lookup: CDR1 ENHRY, CDR2 SYGVKD. CDR3 sequence reads: CATRRTEAPTGELFF. CDR3 bases: TGTGCCACCCGTCGGACGGAGGCCCCCACCGGGGAGCTGTTTTTT.

In its sample, this clone was seen once. The genes are TRBV14 and TRBJ2-7, with D possibly matching TRBD2 (6 bases). V lost 4 bases to trimming and J lost 0 bases, with 10 bases between them. Germline V gives CDR1 SGHDN, CDR2 FVKESK. The CDR3 sequence is 14 residues long. DNA for the CDR3: TGTGCCAGCAGCCCCCGGGGGACCTCCTACGAGCAGTACTTC. Its translation is CASSPRGTSYEQYF.

The chain employs TRBV5-5 and TRBJ2-5; weak D call: TRBD2 (6 bases). The CDR3 extends over 16 amino acids. Germline lookup yields CDR1 SGHKS and CDR2 YYEKEE (reference sequence). The V end lost 0 bases, the J end lost 5 bases, and 17 bases lay between the germline ends. The CDR3 reads CASSLAGQGRRETQYF. CDR3 bases: TGTGCCAGCAGCTTGGCGGGCCAAGGGAGGAGGGAGACCCAGTACTTC.

The chain uses TRBV5-1 and TRBJ2-5; 16 bases agree with TRBD2. The length of the CDR3 is 17 residues. J was trimmed by 5 bases and V by 3 bases; bases with no gene match: 7. Germline CDR1 and CDR2: SGHRS and YFSETQ. This chain's CDR3 is CASSSGLAGGQEETQYF. In nucleotides, the CDR3 is TGCGCCAGCAGCTCGGGACTAGCGGGGGGGCAGGAGGAGACCCAGTACTTC.

The chain has TRBV10-3 and TRBJ1-1; 12 bases are shared with TRBD1. CDR3 length equals 15 residues. Germline V CDR1 and CDR2: ENHRY, SYGVKD. V lost 6 bases and J lost 3; bases outside the gene matches: 5. CDR3 sequence reads: CAISGTGGRDTEAFF. DNA of the CDR3: TGTGCCATCAGCGGGACAGGGGGCAGGGACACTGAAGCTTTCTTT.

The V and J genes are TRBV15 and TRBJ2-3; TRBD2 matches at 10 bases. V lost 6 bases, J lost 6 bases, and 12 bases stayed unmatched. Germline-derived CDR1 and CDR2 are LNHNV and YYDKDF (reference sequence). The CDR3 has 16 amino acids. Here the CDR3 reads CATSLLLAGVSDTQYF. DNA of the CDR3: TGTGCCACCAGTCTACTTCTAGCGGGAGTATCGGATACGCAGTATTTT.

V is TRBV27 and J is TRBJ2-7; D perhaps matches TRBD1 (8 bases). The CDR3 totals 16 residues. Germline V lookup: CDR1 MNHEY, CDR2 SMNVEV (reference sequence). Trimming removed 6 bases from V and 2 bases from J, with 20 bases in between. For the CDR3, the DNA is TGTGCCAGCAGCCGCAGGGGGCGCGGGAGTGCCTACGAGCAGTACTTC. This codes for CASSRRGRGSAYEQYF.

This clone has only one observation. The rearrangement links TRBV5-8 to TRBJ1-1; D is unresolved. With 0 bases removed from V and 11 bases from J, the gap between germline ends came to 14 bases. Germline-derived CDR1 and CDR2 are SGHTS and YDEGEE. This CDR3 spans 13 amino acids. The CDR3 here is CASSLVKSTGAFF. DNA of the CDR3: TGTGCCAGCAGCTTGGTTAAGTCGACGGGGGCTTTCTTT.

In DNA, the CDR3 is TGTGCCAGCTCACCCGGACTGGGCGCGGAAGGGGCCAACGTCCTGACTTTC. This encodes CASSPGLGAEGANVLTF. This chain joins TRBV18 and TRBJ2-6; D perhaps matches TRBD2 (5 bases). The CDR3 totals 17 residues. Trimming took off 3 bases at V and 4 bases at J, with 16 bases between the two ends. The V gene's germline CDR1 is KGHSH and CDR2 LQKENI.

This clone occurred once. The rearrangement uses TRBV28 and TRBJ2-3, with D perhaps matching TRBD2 (5 bases). This CDR3 comprises 15 residues. The germline V gene encodes CDR1 MDHEN and CDR2 SYDVKM. Deletions cut 6 bases from V and 2 bases from J, with 15 bases between. The DNA of the CDR3 is TGTGCCAGCAGGATTAGCGCTGAATCCACAGATACGCAGTATTTT. Protein product: CASRISAESTDTQYF. Complete variable domain (other parts from reference TRBV28 and TRBJ2-3): DVKVTQSSRYLVKRTGEKVFLECVQDMDHENMFWYRQDPGLGLRLIYFSYDVKMKEKGDIPEGYSVSREKKERFSLILESASTNQTSMYLCASRISAESTDTQYFGPGTRLTVL.

This clone appeared once. The CDR3 protein is CASSLAGQGISEQYF. CDR3 in DNA: TGTGCCAGCAGCTTGGCCGGACAGGGGATTAGCGAGCAGTACTTC. The chain carries TRBV7-8 and TRBJ2-7, with TRBD1 matching 9 bases. The CDR3 runs to 15 residues. CDR1 SGHVS and CDR2 FQNEAQ come from the germline V gene. The V gene end was trimmed by 3 bases and the J gene end by 6 bases; junction bases not matched to a gene: 9.

This chain connects TRBV28 to TRBJ1-5; 7 positions match TRBD1. Germline V CDR1 and CDR2: MDHEN, SYDVKM. Trimming removed 5 bases from V and 4 bases from J; junction bases left unmatched: 11. The CDR3 is 16 residues long. Here the CDR3 reads CASSPRRGQSNQPQHF. CDR3 nucleotides: TGTGCCAGCAGTCCCCGAAGGGGACAGTCTAATCAGCCCCAGCATTTT.

The table lists this clone with many counts. The V gene is TRBV27, the J gene TRBJ2-3; TRBD2 agrees at 8 bases. The CDR3 loop spans 14 amino acids. J lost 5 bases, V lost 10 bases, and 11 bases had no gene match. The germline gives CDR1 MNHEY, CDR2 SMNVEV (reference sequence). The CDR3 region is CATRIGGGEDTQYF. As DNA, the CDR3 is TGTGCCACCCGGATCGGGGGGGGTGAAGATACGCAGTATTTT.

The chain uses TRBV5-1 and TRBJ1-2; possible D gene TRBD1, 6 bases. V shed 1 base and J shed 5 bases, with 15 bases lying between them. CDR3 length: 15 amino acids. CDR1 SGHRS and CDR2 YFSETQ come from the germline V gene. CDR3 DNA: TGCGCCAGCAGCTTGATAACAGGGAACTGGTATGGCTACACCTTC. The encoded protein is CASSLITGNWYGYTF.

The chain uses TRBV7-9 and TRBJ1-2, with D maybe TRBD1 (5 bases). CDR1 and CDR2 from the germline V gene are SEHNR and FQNEAQ (reference sequence). The CDR3 is 14 residues long. The V and J ends lost 4 bases and 4 bases respectively, with 13 bases between them. The CDR3 region has the DNA TGTGCCAGCAGCTATCCCGGACATACCTATGGCTACACCTTC. Its translation: CASSYPGHTYGYTF.

This rearrangement joins TRBV15 to TRBJ2-2; TRBD2 might be the D (7 bases). Germline V gene sequence: CDR1 LNHNV, CDR2 YYDKDF (reference sequence). CDR3 length equals 15 residues. The germline V and J ends were trimmed by 1 base and 4 bases, with 10 bases remaining between them. The CDR3 loop reads CATSRGGGATGELFF. CDR3 DNA: TGTGCCACCAGCAGAGGAGGGGGGGCCACCGGGGAGCTGTTTTTT.

The chain links TRBV28 to TRBJ2-1, with 7 bases identical to TRBD2. Trimming cost V 6 bases and J 0 bases; bases outside gene matches: 23. CDR1 is MDHEN and CDR2 is SYDVKM in the germline V gene. The CDR3 totals 21 residues. In DNA form, the CDR3 reads TGTGCCAGCAGAGTATACACGGGCCTAGCGGAGATAAAGAGCTCCTACAATGAGCAGTTCTTC. It yields the protein CASRVYTGLAEIKSSYNEQFF.

The rearrangement uses TRBV7-2 and TRBJ1-5; D gene unclear. CDR1 is SGHTA and CDR2 is FQGNSA in the germline V gene. The ends were cut back, 10 bases at V and 6 bases at J, with 28 bases in the middle. The CDR3 is made up of 17 amino acids. CDR3 residues: CATPLRRVQFSGQPQHF. CDR3 coding DNA: TGTGCCACCCCGCTTCGGAGGGTCCAATTTTCCGGTCAGCCCCAGCATTTT.

This sequence joins TRBV18 and TRBJ1-4; maybe TRBD1 (6 bases). The germline V gene encodes CDR1 KGHSH and CDR2 LQKENI. V lost 6 bases, J lost 4 bases, and 12 bases lay in between. The CDR3 extends over 14 amino acids. The chain's CDR3 is CASSPGQSNEKLFF. For the CDR3, the DNA is TGTGCCAGCTCCCCCGGACAGAGTAATGAAAAACTGTTTTTT.

The chain has TRBV4-1 and TRBJ1-2; D may be TRBD1 (5 bases). There are 16 residues in the CDR3. V was clipped by 1 base and J by 9 bases, with 21 bases between them. Germline CDR1 is MGHRA and CDR2 is YSYEKL. CDR3 nucleotide sequence: TGCGCCAGCAGCCAAGTTTTTGGGGGGTTGTTTAACCGCTACACCTTC. It is translated as CASSQVFGGLFNRYTF.

The rearrangement links TRBV27 to TRBJ2-7, with D possibly TRBD2 on 7 matching bases. Trimming removed 2 bases from V and 12 bases from J, with 20 bases in between. Germline V gene lookup returns CDR1 MNHEY and CDR2 SMNVEV (reference sequence). This CDR3 has 14 amino acids. The CDR3 protein is CASSLNRGALTRYF. CDR3 nucleotides: TGTGCCAGCAGTTTAAATCGGGGGGCCTTAACCCGGTACTTC.

The genes are TRBV28 and TRBJ1-5; 7 bases are a match to TRBD1. This CDR3 is built from 14 residues. Germline V gene lookup returns CDR1 MDHEN and CDR2 SYDVKM. Trimming removed 4 bases from V and 5 bases from J; junction bases left unmatched: 5. The CDR3 is CASSSTGRYQPQHF. Here the CDR3 DNA reads TGTGCCAGCAGTTCGACAGGGAGGTATCAGCCCCAGCATTTT.